The present T cell receptor beta chain was sequenced within a study of T-cell reconstitution after alpha-beta-depleted transplantation in children. Study-wide points: Surviving recipient T cells and intrathymic progenitors accounted for some patients' high TCRbeta diversity at day 60. At around two months after transplant, the alpha-beta T cells were reportedly derived from several hundred expanded clones that came from non-depleted graft cells. Diversity and T-cell counts at one year after transplant derived mostly from new T cells.

This clonotype was observed at least ten times. Its antigen is unidentified. V lost 4 bases and J lost 0; bases outside the gene matches: 6. This CDR3 has 15 residues. The germline V gene encodes CDR1 LGHNA and CDR2 YSLEER. Unique molecular identifiers tagged the TCRbeta library. TCRdb ran MiXCR on the PCR reads and lists one entry per CDR3 protein. Of approximately 490,000 distinct CDR3 sequences in the sample, approximately 10% were seen once. V gene TRBV4-3 combines with J gene TRBJ2-7; TRBD1 agrees at 7 bases. The sequence derives from a child younger than 10 with inherited bone marrow failure, due to receive a stem cell transplant. Source: PBMCs, taken before TCRalphabeta/CD19-depleted stem cell transplant. CDR3 protein: CASSRPGQSSYEQYF. CDR3 DNA: TGCGCCAGCAGCCGGCCGGGACAGAGCTCCTACGAGCAGTACTTC.